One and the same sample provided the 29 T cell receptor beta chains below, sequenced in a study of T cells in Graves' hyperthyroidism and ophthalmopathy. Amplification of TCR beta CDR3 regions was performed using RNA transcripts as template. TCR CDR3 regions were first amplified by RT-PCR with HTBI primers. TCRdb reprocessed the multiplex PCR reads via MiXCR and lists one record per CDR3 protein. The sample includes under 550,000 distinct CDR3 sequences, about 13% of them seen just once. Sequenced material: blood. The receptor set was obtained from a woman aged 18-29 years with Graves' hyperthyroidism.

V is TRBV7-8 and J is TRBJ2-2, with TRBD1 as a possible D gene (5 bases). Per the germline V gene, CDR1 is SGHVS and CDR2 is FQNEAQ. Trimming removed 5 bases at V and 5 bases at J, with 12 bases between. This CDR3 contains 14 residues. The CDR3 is CASSKETETGELFF. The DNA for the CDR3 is TGTGCCAGCAGCAAGGAGACAGAGACCGGGGAGCTGTTTTTT.

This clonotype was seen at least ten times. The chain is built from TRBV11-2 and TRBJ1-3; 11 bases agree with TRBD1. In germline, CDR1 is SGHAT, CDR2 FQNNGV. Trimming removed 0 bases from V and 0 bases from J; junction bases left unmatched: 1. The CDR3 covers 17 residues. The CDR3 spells CASSLEGQGVSGNTIYF. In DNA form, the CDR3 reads TGTGCCAGCAGCTTAGAGGGACAGGGGGTCTCTGGAAACACCATATATTTT. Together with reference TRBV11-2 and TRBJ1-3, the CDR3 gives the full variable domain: EAGVAQSPRYKIIEKRQSVAFWCNPISGHATLYWYQQILGQGPKLLIQFQNNGVVDDSQLPKDRFSAERLKGVDSTLKIQPAKLEDSAVYLCASSLEGQGVSGNTIYFGEGSWLTVV.

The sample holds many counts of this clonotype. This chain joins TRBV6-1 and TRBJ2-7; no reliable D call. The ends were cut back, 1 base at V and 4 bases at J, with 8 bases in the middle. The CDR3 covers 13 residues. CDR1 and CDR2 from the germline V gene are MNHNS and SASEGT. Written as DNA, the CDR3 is TGTGCCAGCAGTGAAGACATCTTATACGAGCAGTACTTC. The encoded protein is CASSEDILYEQYF.

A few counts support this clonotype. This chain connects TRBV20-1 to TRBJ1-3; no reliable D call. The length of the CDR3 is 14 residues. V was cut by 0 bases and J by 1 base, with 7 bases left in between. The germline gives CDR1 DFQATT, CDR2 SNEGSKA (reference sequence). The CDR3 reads CSARDPGSGNTIYF. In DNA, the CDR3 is TGCAGTGCTAGAGATCCGGGGTCTGGAAACACCATATATTTT.

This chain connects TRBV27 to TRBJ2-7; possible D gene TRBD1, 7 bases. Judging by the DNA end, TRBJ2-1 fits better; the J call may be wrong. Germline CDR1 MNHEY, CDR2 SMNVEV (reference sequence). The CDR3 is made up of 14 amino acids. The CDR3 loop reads CASSPRGETYEQFF. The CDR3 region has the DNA TGTGCCAGCAGCCCCAGGGGGGAGACCTACGAGCAGTTCTTC.

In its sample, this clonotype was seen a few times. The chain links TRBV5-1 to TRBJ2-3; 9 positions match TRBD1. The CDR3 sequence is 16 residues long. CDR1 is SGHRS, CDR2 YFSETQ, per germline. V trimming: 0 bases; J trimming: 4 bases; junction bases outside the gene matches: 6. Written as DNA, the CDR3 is TGCGCCAGCAGCTTGGCTAGGACAGGGGTTGCAGATACGCAGTATTTT. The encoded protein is CASSLARTGVADTQYF.

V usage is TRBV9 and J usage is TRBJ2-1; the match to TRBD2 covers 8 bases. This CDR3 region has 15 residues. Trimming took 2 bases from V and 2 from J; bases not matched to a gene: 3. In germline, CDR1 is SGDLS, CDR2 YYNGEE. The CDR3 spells CASSVGGRTYNEQFF. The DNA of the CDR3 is TGTGCCAGCAGCGTCGGCGGGAGGACCTACAATGAGCAGTTCTTC.

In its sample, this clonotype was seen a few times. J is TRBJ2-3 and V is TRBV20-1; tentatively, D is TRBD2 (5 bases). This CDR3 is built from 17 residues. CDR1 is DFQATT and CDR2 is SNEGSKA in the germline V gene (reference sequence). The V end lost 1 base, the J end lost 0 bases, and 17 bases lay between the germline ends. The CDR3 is CSARASFPSSSTDTQYF. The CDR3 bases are TGCAGTGCTAGAGCTAGCTTCCCCAGCTCTAGCACAGATACGCAGTATTTT.

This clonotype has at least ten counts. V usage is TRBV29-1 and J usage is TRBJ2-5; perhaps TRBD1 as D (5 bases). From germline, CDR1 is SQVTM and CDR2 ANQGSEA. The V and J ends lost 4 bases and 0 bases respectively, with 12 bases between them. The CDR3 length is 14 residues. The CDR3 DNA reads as TGCAGCGTTGGCCCCCCGACAGACCAAGAGACCCAGTACTTC. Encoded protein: CSVGPPTDQETQYF.

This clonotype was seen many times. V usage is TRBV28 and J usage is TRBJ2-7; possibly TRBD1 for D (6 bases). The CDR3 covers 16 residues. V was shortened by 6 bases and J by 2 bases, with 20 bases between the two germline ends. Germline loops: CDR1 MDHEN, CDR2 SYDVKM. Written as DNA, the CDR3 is TGTGCCAGCAGCTCCCCCTCAGTGGGGGCAACCTACGAGCAGTACTTC. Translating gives CASSSPSVGATYEQYF.

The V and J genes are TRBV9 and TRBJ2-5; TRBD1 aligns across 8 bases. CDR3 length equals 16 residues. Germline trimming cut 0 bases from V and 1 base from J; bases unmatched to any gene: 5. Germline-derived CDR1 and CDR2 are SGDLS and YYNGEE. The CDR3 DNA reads TGTGCCAGCAGCGTAGGGGACAGGATTTCCCAAGAGACCCAGTACTTC. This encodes CASSVGDRISQETQYF.

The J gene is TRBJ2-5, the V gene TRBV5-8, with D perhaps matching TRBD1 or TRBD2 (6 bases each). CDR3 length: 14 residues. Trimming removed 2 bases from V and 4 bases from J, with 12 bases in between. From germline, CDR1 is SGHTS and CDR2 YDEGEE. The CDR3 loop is CASSFLTGAETQYF. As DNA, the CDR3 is TGTGCCAGCAGCTTCTTAACGGGGGCAGAGACCCAGTACTTC.

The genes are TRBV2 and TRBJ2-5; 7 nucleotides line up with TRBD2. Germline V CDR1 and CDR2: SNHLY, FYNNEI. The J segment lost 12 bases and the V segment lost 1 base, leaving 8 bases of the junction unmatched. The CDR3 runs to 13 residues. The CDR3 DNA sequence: TGTGCCAGCAGTGAAGGTTACGGGGGGTACGAGTACTTC. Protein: CASSEGYGGYEYF.

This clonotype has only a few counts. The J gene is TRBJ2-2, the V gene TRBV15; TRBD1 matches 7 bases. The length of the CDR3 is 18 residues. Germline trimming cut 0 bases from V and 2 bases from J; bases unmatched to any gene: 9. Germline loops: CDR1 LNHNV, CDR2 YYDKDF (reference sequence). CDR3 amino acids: CATSRDSDRTFNTGELFF. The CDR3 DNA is TGTGCCACCAGCAGAGACTCGGACAGGACCTTCAACACCGGGGAGCTGTTTTTT.

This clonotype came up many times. CDR3 protein: CASSSNGLAGGPAGDNEQFF. CDR3 DNA sequence: TGTGCCAGCAGTTCGAACGGACTAGCGGGAGGGCCTGCAGGGGACAATGAGCAGTTCTTC. The rearrangement joins TRBV28 to TRBJ2-1; TRBD2 matches at 15 bases. Germline lookup yields CDR1 MDHEN and CDR2 SYDVKM. V lost 4 bases and J lost 5; bases outside the gene matches: 15. The CDR3 is 20 amino acids.

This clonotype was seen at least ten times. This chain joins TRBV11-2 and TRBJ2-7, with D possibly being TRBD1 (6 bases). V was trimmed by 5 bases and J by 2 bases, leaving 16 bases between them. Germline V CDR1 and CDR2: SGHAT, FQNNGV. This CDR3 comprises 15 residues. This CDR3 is CASSPAGVSTYEQYF. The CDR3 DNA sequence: TGTGCCAGCAGCCCAGCAGGGGTATCGACCTACGAGCAGTACTTC.

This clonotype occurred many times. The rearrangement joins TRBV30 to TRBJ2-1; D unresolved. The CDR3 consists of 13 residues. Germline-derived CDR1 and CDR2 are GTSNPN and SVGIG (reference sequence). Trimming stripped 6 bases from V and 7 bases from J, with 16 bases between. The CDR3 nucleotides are TGTGCCTGCACCAAAGCTATGGCGAATGAGCAGTTCTTC. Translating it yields CACTKAMANEQFF. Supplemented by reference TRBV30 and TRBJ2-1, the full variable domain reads SQTIHQWPATLVQPVGSPLSLECTVEGTSNPNLYWYRQAAGRGLQLLFYSVGIGQISSEVPQNLSASRPQDRQFILSSKKLLLSDSGFYLCACTKAMANEQFFGPGTRLTVL.

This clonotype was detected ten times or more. This CDR3 is CASTIRANSPLHF. In nucleotides, the CDR3 is TGTGCCAGCACAATAAGGGCTAATTCACCCCTCCACTTT. The rearrangement links TRBV2 to TRBJ1-6; D not resolved. Trimming left V 7 bases short and J 6 bases short, with 10 bases between. The CDR3 covers 13 residues. Germline V gene lookup returns CDR1 SNHLY and CDR2 FYNNEI.

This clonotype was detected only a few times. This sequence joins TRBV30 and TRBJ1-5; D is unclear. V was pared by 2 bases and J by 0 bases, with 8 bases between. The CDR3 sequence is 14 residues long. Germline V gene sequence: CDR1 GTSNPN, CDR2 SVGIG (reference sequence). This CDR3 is CAWSRTDSNQPQHF. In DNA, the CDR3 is TGTGCCTGGAGTAGAACGGATAGCAATCAGCCCCAGCATTTT. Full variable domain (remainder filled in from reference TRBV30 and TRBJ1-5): SQTIHQWPATLVQPVGSPLSLECTVEGTSNPNLYWYRQAAGRGLQLLFYSVGIGQISSEVPQNLSASRPQDRQFILSSKKLLLSDSGFYLCAWSRTDSNQPQHFGDGTRLSIL.

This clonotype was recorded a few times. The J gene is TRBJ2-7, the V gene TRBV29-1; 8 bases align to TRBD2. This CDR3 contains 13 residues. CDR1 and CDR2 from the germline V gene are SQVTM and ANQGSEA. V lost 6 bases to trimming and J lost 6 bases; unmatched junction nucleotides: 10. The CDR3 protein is CSVGRGTSSEQYF. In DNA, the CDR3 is TGCAGCGTGGGACGGGGGACTAGTTCCGAGCAGTACTTC.

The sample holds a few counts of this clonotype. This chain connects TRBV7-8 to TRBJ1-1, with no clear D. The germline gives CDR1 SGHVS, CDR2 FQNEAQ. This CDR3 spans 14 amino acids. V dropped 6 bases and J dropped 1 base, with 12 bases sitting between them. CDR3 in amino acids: CASSFSEGNTEAFF. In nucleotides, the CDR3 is TGTGCCAGCAGTTTTTCAGAGGGGAACACTGAAGCTTTCTTT.

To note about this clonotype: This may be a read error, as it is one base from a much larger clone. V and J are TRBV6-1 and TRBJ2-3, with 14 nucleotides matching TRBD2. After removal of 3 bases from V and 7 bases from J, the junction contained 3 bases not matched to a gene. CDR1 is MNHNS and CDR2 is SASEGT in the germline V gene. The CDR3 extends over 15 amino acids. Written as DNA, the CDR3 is TGTGCCAGCAGTGAGGGGACTAGCGGGGGTCATACGCAGTATTTT. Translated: CASSEGTSGGHTQYF.

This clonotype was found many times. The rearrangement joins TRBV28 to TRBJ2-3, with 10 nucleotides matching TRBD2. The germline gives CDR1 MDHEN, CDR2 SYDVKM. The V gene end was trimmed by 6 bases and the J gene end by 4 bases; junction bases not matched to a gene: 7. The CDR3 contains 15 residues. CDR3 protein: CASSLLAGRADTQYF. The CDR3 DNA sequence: TGTGCCAGCAGCCTACTAGCGGGACGCGCAGATACGCAGTATTTT. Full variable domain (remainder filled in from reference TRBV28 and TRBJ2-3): DVKVTQSSRYLVKRTGEKVFLECVQDMDHENMFWYRQDPGLGLRLIYFSYDVKMKEKGDIPEGYSVSREKKERFSLILESASTNQTSMYLCASSLLAGRADTQYFGPGTRLTVL.

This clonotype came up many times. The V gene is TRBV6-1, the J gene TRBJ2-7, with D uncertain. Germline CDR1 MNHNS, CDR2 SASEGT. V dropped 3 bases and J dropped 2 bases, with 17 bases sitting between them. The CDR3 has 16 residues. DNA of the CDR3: TGTGCCAGCAGTGATGTGGGTGGGCATTATGCCTACGAGCAGTACTTC. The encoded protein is CASSDVGGHYAYEQYF.

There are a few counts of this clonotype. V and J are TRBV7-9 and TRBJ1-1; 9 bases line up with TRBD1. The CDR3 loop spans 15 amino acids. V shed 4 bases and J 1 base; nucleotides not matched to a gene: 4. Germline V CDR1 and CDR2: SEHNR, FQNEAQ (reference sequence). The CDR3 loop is CASSSQGAPNTEAFF. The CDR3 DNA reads TGTGCCAGCAGCTCACAGGGGGCTCCGAACACTGAAGCTTTCTTT.

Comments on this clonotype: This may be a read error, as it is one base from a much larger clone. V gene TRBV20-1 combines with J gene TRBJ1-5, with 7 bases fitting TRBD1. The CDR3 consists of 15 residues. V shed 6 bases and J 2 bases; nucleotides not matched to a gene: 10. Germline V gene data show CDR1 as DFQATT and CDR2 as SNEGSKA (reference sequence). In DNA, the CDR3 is TGCAGTGCCTGCGACAGGGCGGCGCGCAATCAGCCCCAGCATTTT. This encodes CSACDRAARNQPQHF.

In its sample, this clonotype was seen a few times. CDR3 bases: TGTGCCAGTAGAATAAACAGGGATAGCAATCAGCCCCAGCATTTT. Translation: CASRINRDSNQPQHF. The chain has TRBV19 and TRBJ1-5; D possibly corresponds to TRBD1 (6 bases). The CDR3 has 15 residues. V shed 6 bases and J shed 0 bases, with 12 bases lying between them. Germline lookup yields CDR1 LNHDA and CDR2 SQIVND (reference sequence).

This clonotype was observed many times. CDR3 protein: CASSIGDPSSGNTIYF. CDR3 bases: TGTGCCAGCAGTATCGGCGACCCAAGCTCTGGAAACACCATATATTTT. This chain uses TRBV6-1 with TRBJ1-3; no clear D gene. Trimming removed 5 bases at V and 0 bases at J, with 14 bases between. This CDR3 is built from 16 residues. Germline values: CDR1 MNHNS, CDR2 SASEGT.

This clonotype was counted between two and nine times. The CDR3 DNA is TGTGCCAGCAGTCTGGGGGCCGCAGGGGGAACTGAAGCTTTCTTT. It translates to CASSLGAAGGTEAFF. V is TRBV28 and J is TRBJ1-1; 7 positions agree with TRBD1. The V segment lost 5 bases and the J segment 5 bases; nucleotides outside the gene matches: 11. Germline V gives CDR1 MDHEN, CDR2 SYDVKM. The CDR3 covers 15 residues.